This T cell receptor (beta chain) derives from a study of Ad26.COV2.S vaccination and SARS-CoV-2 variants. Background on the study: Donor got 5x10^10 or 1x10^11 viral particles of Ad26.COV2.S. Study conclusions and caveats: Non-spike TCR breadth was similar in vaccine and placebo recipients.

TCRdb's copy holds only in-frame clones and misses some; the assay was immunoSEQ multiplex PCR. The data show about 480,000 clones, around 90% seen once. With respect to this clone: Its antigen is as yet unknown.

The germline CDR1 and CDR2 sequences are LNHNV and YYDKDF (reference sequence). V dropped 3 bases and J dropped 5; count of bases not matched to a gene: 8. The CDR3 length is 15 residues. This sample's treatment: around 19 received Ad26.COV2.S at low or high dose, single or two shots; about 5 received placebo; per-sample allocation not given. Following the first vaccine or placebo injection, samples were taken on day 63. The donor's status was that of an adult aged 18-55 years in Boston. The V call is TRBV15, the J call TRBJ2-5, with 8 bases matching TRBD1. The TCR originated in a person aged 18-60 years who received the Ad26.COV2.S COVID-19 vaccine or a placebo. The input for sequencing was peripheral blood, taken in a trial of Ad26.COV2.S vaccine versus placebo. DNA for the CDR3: TGTGCCACCAGCAGCGACAGGGGAATAAGCGAGACCCAGTACTTC. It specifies CATSSDRGISETQYF.